This paragraph reports one T cell receptor beta chain. The data were taken from a study of T cell changes during pregnancy in multiple sclerosis. Losses at the gene ends were 3 bases for V and 0 bases for J; bases not matched to a gene: 7. Germline V gene data show CDR1 as SGHRS and CDR2 as YFSETQ. The CDR3 spans 16 residues. Repertoires were generated with immunoSEQ multiplex PCR, while TCRdb's copy carries only in-frame clones and drops some. The sample holds around 72,000 clones, just over 90% seen once. The sequence came from a female donor with multiple sclerosis, enrolled in a pregnancy study. Sequenced here: CD4+ T cells from peripheral blood mononuclear cells, sampled before pregnancy. The V gene is TRBV5-1, the J gene TRBJ2-3; 7 nucleotides agree with TRBD1. CDR3 residues: CASSSWTGPSTDTQYF. DNA for the CDR3: TGCGCCAGCAGCTCGTGGACAGGACCTAGCACAGATACGCAGTATTTT.